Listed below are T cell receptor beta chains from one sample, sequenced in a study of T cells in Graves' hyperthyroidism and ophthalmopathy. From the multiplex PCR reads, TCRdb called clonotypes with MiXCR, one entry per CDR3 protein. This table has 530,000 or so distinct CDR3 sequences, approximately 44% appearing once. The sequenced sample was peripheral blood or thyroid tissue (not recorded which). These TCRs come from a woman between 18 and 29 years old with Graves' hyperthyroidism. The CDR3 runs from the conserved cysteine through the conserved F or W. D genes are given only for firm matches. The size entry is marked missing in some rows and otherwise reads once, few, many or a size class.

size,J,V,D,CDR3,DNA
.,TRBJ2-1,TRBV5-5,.,CASSFFGGRSYNEQFF,TGTGCCAGCAGCTTTTTCGGGGGGCGATCCTACAATGAGCAGTTCTTC
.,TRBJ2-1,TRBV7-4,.,CASSPHLSGFNEQFF,TGTGCCAGCAGCCCCCATTTGTCTGGGTTCAATGAGCAGTTCTTT
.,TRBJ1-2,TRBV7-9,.,CASSKMTASYGYTF,TGCGCCAGCAGCAAGATGACCGCGAGCTATGGCTACACCTTC
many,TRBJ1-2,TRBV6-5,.,CASSYVFGGHGYTF,TGTGCCAGCAGTTACGTCTTCGGGGGCCATGGCTACACCTTC
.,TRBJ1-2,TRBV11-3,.,CASSPARGSYGYTF,TGTGCCAGCAGCCCAGCCCGGGGAAGCTATGGCTACACCTTC
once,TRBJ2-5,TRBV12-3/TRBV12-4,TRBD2,CASSILGLEKYF,TGTGCCAGCAGTATCCTGGGACTAGAAAAGTACTTC
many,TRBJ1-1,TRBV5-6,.,CASGDRTLNTEAFF,TGTGCCAGCGGAGACAGGACCTTGAACACTGAAGCTTTCTTT
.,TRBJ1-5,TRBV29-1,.,CSQWSGNQPQHF,TGCAGCCAGTGGAGTGGGAATCAGCCCCAGCATTTT
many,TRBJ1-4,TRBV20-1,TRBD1,CSAREDRGREKLFF,TGCAGTGCTAGAGAGGACAGGGGGCGAGAAAAACTGTTTTTT
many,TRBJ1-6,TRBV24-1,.,CATSDTATSPLHF,TGTGCCACCAGTGATACGGCCACCTCACCCCTCCACTTT
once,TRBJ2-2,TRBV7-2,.,CASSLDLRGDHGYTGELFF,TGTGCCAGCAGCTTAGATCTCAGGGGGGACCATGGCTACACCGGGGAGCTGTTTTTT
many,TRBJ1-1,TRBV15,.,CATSRDDEVMNTEAFF,TGTGCCACCAGCAGAGATGACGAGGTTATGAACACTGAAGCTTTCTTT
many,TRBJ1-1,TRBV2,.,CASSVGMNTEAFF,TGTGCCAGCAGTGTGGGGATGAACACTGAAGCTTTCTTT
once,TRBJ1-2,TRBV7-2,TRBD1,CASLKIQAGGVSGYTF,TGTGCCAGCCTTAAAATACAGGCAGGGGGCGTTAGTGGCTACACCTTC
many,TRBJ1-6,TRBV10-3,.,CAISAFYTGSNSPLHF,TGTGCCATCAGTGCCTTTTATACAGGGAGTAATTCACCCCTCCACTTT
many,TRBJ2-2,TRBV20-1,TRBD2,CSASGLAGGNTGELFF,TGCAGTGCTTCCGGACTAGCGGGAGGAAACACCGGGGAGCTGTTTTTT
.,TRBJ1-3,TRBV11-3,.,CASSLRWQLTSGNTIYF,TGTGCCAGCAGCTTACGGTGGCAGCTGACTTCTGGAAACACCATATATTTT
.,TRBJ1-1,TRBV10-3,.,CAITSSNTEAFF,TGTGCCATCACCTCCTCGAACACTGAAGCTTTCTTC
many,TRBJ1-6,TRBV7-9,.,CASSVQSYNSPLHF,TGTGCCAGCAGCGTTCAGTCCTATAATTCACCCCTCCACTTT
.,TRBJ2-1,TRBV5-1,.,CASSEGGAGNEQFF,TGCGCCAGCAGCGAAGGAGGGGCTGGGAATGAGCAGTTCTTC
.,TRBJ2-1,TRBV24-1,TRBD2,CATSERTSGNNEQFF,TGTGCCACCAGTGAACGGACTAGCGGGAACAATGAGCAGTTCTTC
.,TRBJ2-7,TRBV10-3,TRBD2,CAISEAGEFYEQYF,TGTGCCATCAGTGAGGCGGGAGAGTTCTACGAGCAGTACTTC
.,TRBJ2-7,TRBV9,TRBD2,CASSAPSGLAGEGEQYF,TGTGCCAGCAGCGCCCCGTCTGGACTAGCGGGAGAGGGTGAGCAGTACTTC
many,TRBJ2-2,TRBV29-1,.,CSVEAQENTGELFF,TGCAGCGTTGAGGCTCAGGAGAACACCGGGGAGCTGTTTTTT
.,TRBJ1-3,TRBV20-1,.,CSARSQGGNTIYF,TGCAGTGCTAGGTCCCAGGGAGGAAACACCATATATTTT
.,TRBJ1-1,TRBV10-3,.,CAISESNMNTEVFF,TGTGCCATCAGTGAGTCGAACATGAACACTGAAGTTTTCTTT
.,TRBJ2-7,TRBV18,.,CASSPAPAYEQYF,TGTGCCAGCTCACCTGCTCCAGCCTACGAGCAGTACTTC
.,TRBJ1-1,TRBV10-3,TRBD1,CAISGPSAPTGDTEAFF,TGTGCCATCAGTGGCCCCTCTGCCCCGACAGGGGACACTGAAGCTTTCTTT
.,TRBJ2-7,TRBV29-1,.,CSARGQTSYEQYF,TGCAGCGCCCGGGGCCAAACCTCCTACGAGCAGTACTTC
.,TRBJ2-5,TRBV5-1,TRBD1,CASKPGTGAQYF,TGCGCCAGCAAGCCGGGGACAGGGGCCCAGTACTTC
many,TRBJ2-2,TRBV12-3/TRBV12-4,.,CASTSPTGTGELFF,TGTGCCAGCACCAGTCCGACAGGCACCGGGGAGCTGTTTTTT
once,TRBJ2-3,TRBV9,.,CASSPTHGGDTQYF,TGTGCCAGCAGCCCTACTCACGGTGGAGATACGCAGTATTTT
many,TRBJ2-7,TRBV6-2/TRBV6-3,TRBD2,CASSYRTSGRGHEQYF,TGTGCCAGCAGTTACAGGACTAGCGGGAGAGGTCACGAGCAGTACTTC
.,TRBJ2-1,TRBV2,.,CASLGEDNEQFF,TGTGCCAGCTTGGGCGAGGACAATGAGCAGTTCTTC
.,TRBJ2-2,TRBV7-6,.,CASSLLEGLFF,TGTGCCAGCAGCTTACTGGAGGGGCTGTTTTTT
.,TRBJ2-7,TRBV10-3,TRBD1,CATSRTGPFYEQYF,TGTGCCACCTCGAGGACAGGGCCCTTCTACGAGCAGTACTTC
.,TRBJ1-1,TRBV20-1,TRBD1,CSARDRQGATEAFF,TGCAGTGCTAGAGATCGGCAGGGGGCAACTGAAGCTTTCTTT
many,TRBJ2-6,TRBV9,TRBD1,CASSVPRQGASGANVLTF,TGTGCCAGCAGCGTACCTCGACAGGGTGCTTCTGGGGCCAACGTCCTGACTTTC
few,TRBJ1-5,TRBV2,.,CASSGGRIQPQHF,TGTGCCAGCAGTGGAGGGAGGATCCAGCCCCAGCATTTT
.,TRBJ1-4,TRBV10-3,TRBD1,CAISVTGTFNEKLFF,TGTGCCATCAGTGTGACAGGGACTTTTAATGAAAAACTGTTTTTT
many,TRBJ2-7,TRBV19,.,CASSIWETRYEQYF,TGTGCCAGTAGTATCTGGGAGACTCGCTACGAGCAGTACTTC
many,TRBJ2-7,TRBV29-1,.,CSVRKTYEQYF,TGCAGCGTTAGAAAAACTTACGAGCAGTACTTC
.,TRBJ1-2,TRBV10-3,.,CAITADTSNYGYTF,TGTGCCATCACTGCGGACACATCTAACTATGGCTACACCTTC
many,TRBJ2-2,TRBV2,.,CASSEAFTANTGELFF,TGTGCCAGCAGTGAAGCGTTCACCGCGAACACCGGGGAGCTGTTTTTT
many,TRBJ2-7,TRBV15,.,CATSREWRSYEQYF,TGTGCCACCAGCAGAGAATGGAGGTCCTACGAGCAGTACTTC
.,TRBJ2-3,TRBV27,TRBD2,CASRGLAAF,TGTGCCAGCAGAGGCCTAGCGGCTTTT
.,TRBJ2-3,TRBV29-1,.,CSVRTWTVTDTQYF,TGCAGCGTGCGAACCTGGACAGTCACAGATACGCAGTATTTT